This note documents a single T cell receptor beta chain sequence. Its target is not known. Partitioning of CD4+ cells yielded a CD45RA+ naive subset and a CD45RA-negative memory subset. This entry is derived from a study of shared clonotypes between healthy human individuals. On the study more broadly: Researchers drew samples from two women and a few men aged 18 to 49.

The study, taken as a whole, reports: Read depth was anticipated to influence clonotype sharing among donors. A limitation of the genetic and exposure-history diversity represented arose from few donors.

Assay used: immunoSEQ multiplex PCR; TCRdb lists only in-frame clones, some missing. Of fewer than 400,000 clones in the sample, 74% were seen once. This clonotype was sampled from a man younger than 45 in good health. The material sequenced was memory CD4+ T cells sorted from blood. Documented subset: CD45RA-negative fraction.

The chain's CDR3 is CASMQGLALYEQYF. DNA of the CDR3: TGCGCCAGCATGCAGGGACTAGCTTTATACGAGCAGTACTTC. This sequence joins TRBV10-2 and TRBJ2-7; 9 nucleotides align to TRBD2. CDR1 and CDR2 from the germline V gene are WSHSY and SAAADI. J lost 4 bases, V lost 7 bases, and 8 bases had no gene match. The CDR3 is 14 residues long.